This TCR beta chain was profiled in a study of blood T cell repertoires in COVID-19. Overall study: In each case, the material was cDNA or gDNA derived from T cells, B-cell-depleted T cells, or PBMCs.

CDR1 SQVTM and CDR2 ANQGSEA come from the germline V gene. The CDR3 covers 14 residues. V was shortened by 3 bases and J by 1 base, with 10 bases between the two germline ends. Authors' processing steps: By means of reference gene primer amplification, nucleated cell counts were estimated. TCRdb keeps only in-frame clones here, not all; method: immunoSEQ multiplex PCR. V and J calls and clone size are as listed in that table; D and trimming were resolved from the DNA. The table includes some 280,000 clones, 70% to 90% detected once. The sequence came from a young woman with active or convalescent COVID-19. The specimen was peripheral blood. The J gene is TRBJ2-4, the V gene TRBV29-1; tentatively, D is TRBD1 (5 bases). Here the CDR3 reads CSVESGMAKNIQYF. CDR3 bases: TGCAGCGTTGAGTCAGGGATGGCCAAAAACATTCAGTACTTC.